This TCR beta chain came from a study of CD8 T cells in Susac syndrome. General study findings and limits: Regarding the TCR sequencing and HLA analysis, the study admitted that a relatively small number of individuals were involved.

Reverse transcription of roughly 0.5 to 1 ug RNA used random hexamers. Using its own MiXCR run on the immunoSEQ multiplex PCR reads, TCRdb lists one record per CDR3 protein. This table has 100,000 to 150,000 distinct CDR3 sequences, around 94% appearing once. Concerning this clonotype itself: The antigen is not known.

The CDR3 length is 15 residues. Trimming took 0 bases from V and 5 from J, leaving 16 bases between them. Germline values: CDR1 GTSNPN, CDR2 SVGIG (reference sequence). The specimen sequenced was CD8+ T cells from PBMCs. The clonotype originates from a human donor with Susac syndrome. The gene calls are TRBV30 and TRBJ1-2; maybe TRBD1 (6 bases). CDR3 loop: CAWSVRSEGGYGYTF. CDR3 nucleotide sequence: TGTGCCTGGAGTGTAAGGTCCGAGGGGGGGTATGGCTACACCTTC.